This T cell receptor (beta chain) was retrieved from a study of cytomegalovirus exposure and HLA in healthy donors (TCRdb year 2017). The study in broad terms: An earlier analysis of approximately 600 of the donors reported about 290 Gb of sequence data and 120 million or so unique TCR beta sequences from 150 million to 200 million T cells. An early release covering around 630 HLA-typed donors comprised approximately 300 gigabases of sequencing data and approximately 80 million unique TCR sequences. Among the roughly 390 genotyped donors, about 83% belonged to the genetic ancestry cluster associated with self-reported Caucasian donors. The study aimed to test whether signatures of past pathogen exposure could be identified by cataloging public T cell receptors. The study used immunosequencing to profile the T cell repertoires of approximately 690 subjects and linked those repertoires to cytomegalovirus serostatus. In addition to the first cohort of roughly 670 subjects, a separate validation cohort of some 120 different subjects was used. The study combined high-throughput TCR immunosequencing, statistical association of individual TCRs with disease status, and machine learning to predict cytomegalovirus infection status. To study patterns of TCR occurrence, a later analysis re-analyzed previously published TCR beta repertoires from more than 550 donors and added high-resolution HLA genotyping. The later analysis used no new phenotypic data to find candidate immune exposures, relying instead on TCR beta sequences and their occurrence across donors. To decide whether each TCR beta V gene segment behaved as functional or pseudogenic, an earlier analysis of some 600 of the donors relied on high-throughput TCR beta sequencing. Donor age, sex, ethnicity and CMV serostatus were collected together with the repertoire data. A later genetic analysis used genome-wide SNP genotypes for about 60% of the roughly 670 donors, treating that subset as a discovery cohort. Every discovery cohort repertoire had been produced on one sequencing platform. Both class I and class II loci were covered by HLA typing, at four-digit resolution. The number of typed donors differed by locus: roughly 620-640 for A, B, C, DRB1 and DQB1; 500 to 550 for DQA1; approximately 600 for DPA1; and 400 to 480 for DPB1. Four to six DR-DQ haplotypes were handled as single units for association and clustering, since linkage in the cohort was strong. Among some 400 genotyped donors of the cohort, an average of approximately 240,000 unique TCR beta nucleotide sequences was sequenced per donor, of which about 18% were non-productive. Overall study results and their limits: While some public TCRs were present in many individuals, most TCR sequences turned up only very rarely across donors. At a false discovery rate of 0.05, a later analysis linked 15,000 to 20,000 TCR beta sequences to specific HLA alleles. A cluster of highly shared sequence variants was judged likely to represent a technical artifact of the sequencing pipeline. Broadly in line with IMGT annotations, most TCR beta V segments showed up in productive rearrangements about 87% or about 30% of the time in an earlier analysis of about 500 of the donors. Because counts were too low, about 18 rarely observed V segments, including chromosome 9 orphons, were excluded from the earlier analysis of around 640 of the donors. According to a later analysis, TCR association rates differed among HLA loci, with DRB1 alleles showing the most associated TCRs and HLA-C alleles showing the fewest. Roughly uniform sequencing depth across donors was assumed in presence/absence analyses, although this assumption may not hold. Because the 87-base-pair reads could not distinguish some IMGT-functional V segments, including TRBV6-2 and TRBV6-3, those segments were excluded. Because some donors lacked HLA typing at each locus, the association tests relied only on the typed subset. Three of the identified cytomegalovirus-associated TCR beta chains were confirmed in vitro to be specific for cytomegalovirus antigens. A further reported finding was that TCR beta sequences accurately predicted the HLA-A and HLA-B alleles for most subjects in the first cohort. Only TCR beta chains were sequenced in this cohort, and the absence of alpha or paired-chain data limited detectable features. Correlated functional status among segregating V segments might reflect linkage disequilibrium, but an unknown experimental factor could not be ruled out. CMV serostatus was the only immune exposure information available for the cohort. In the study, approximately 150 TCR beta chains were listed as associated with cytomegalovirus. Strong co-occurrence of HLA alleles, especially DR and DQ, made assigning TCR associations to individual alleles difficult. In a later analysis, most CMV-associated TCR beta chains were found to appear HLA-restricted, with HLA associations seemingly driven largely by CMV exposure. A later genetic analysis associated a missense DCLRE1C variant with V-gene and J-gene trimming of TCR beta chains, and an independent cohort replicated the association. In a later genetic analysis, fewer N-insertions in productive TCRs were reported among donors in an Asian-associated ancestry cluster than the roughly 670-donor mean. In a later analysis, HLA-associated TCR beta chains were found to be more clonally expanded and to have lower generation probabilities than equally common non-associated chains. According to a later analysis, parvovirus B19, influenza, CMV and Epstein-Barr virus appeared linked to several top co-occurrence clusters. According to the authors, the approach could potentially be generalized to other disease states and immunological phenotypes. In both the original and validation cohorts, the classifier was reported to diagnose cytomegalovirus status with high specificity and sensitivity.

V is shortened by 2 bases, J by 9 bases, and the region joining them spans 5 bases. The germline V gene (reference sequence) specifies SEHNR as CDR1 and FQNEAQ as CDR2. The CDR3, cysteine through phenylalanine, is 11 amino acids long. Only the CDR3 region is kept as DNA, spanning 33 bases read in frame from base 1. Receptors were amplified or captured by the immunoSEQ multiplex PCR assay. For the multiplex PCR, a mixture combining 60 forward primers for TCR Vbeta segments and 13 reverse primers for TCR Jbeta segments was used. A multiplex PCR assay on genomic DNA amplified the CDR3 region of rearranged TCR beta genes. Amplified TCR beta libraries were sequenced as 87-base-pair reads on the Illumina HiSeq System. Turning to the authors' computational methods: A later analysis tallied about 77 million unique TCR beta chains across the 660 or so repertoires, and 10 million to 11 million of those chains were shared by two or more donors. Raw reads were error-corrected and collapsed into unique sequences with a nearest-neighbor algorithm that merged closely related sequences to remove PCR and sequencing errors. CDR3 sequences were aligned to IMGT reference sequences to assign V, D and J gene segments. For a sequence to be retained, a match of at least six nucleotides was required to both a V gene segment and a J gene segment. A rearrangement counted as productive if the CDR3 had no stop codons and remained in frame with V and J, and every other rearrangement counted as non-productive. Following IMGT convention, CDR3 was defined as the stretch from the second conserved V-encoded cysteine to the conserved J-encoded phenylalanine. The earlier analysis of more than 450 of the donors excluded sequences that lacked an unambiguous match to a single V gene segment. An earlier analysis of fewer than 750 of the donors called V segments functional above 56.7% productive rearrangements and segregating when the between-donor standard deviation exceeded 5%. A statistical classification framework was built to diagnose cytomegalovirus status from the catalog of TCR beta chain sequences. In a later analysis, V and J genes were assigned by comparing TCR nucleotide sequences against IMGT/GENE-DB human TR gene sequences. The TCRdist pipeline was used in a later analysis to assign CDR3 sequences and most-parsimonious VDJ recombination scenarios. In a later analysis, each TCR beta chain was defined by its CDR3 amino acid sequence together with its V-gene family, and reads without a unique V-gene family were excluded. To address suspected cross-contamination and a sequencing artifact, a later analysis removed 450 to 700 highly shared, low-generation-probability nucleotide sequences. In a later analysis, a clonal expansion index was calculated for each public chain from normalized within-repertoire ranks of inferred template counts. In a later analysis, generation probabilities were computed using a VDJ recombination model fitted to out-of-frame rearrangements, and the results were checked against IGoR. A later analysis scored TCR-TCR, TCR-HLA and TCR-CMV co-occurrence with hypergeometric tests, applying a repertoire-size bias correction to TCR pairs. A later analysis estimated false discovery rates by permuting HLA or CMV assignments 20 times. In a later analysis, co-occurring TCRs were grouped with DBSCAN, and TCRdist sequence similarity was added when clustering was performed within HLA-allele-positive subsets. Repertoires with fewer than 30,000 or more than 120,000 public chains were left out of co-occurrence clustering, as were five repertoires with anomalous nucleotide sharing. TCRdb retrieved this table from immuneACCESS and kept in-frame rearrangements only. Not all clones are present; in checked studies, unresolved V genes account for under half, and no reason is known for the remainder. V, J and clone size derive from that table, while D and trimming were established from the DNA sequence. This sample holds some 120,000 clones; 75% to 85% were observed only once. The top ten hold around 2.5% of the sample.

The cohort comprised some 680 healthy bone marrow donors. Cohort members were all nominally healthy when sampled, although unrecorded immune exposures were likely present. The donor tested CMV seronegative and was one of the 352 seronegative cohort members. A peripheral blood sample was collected from each donor, and TCR beta sequencing was performed on peripheral blood mononuclear cells. The Qiagen DNeasy Blood Extraction Kit was used to extract genomic DNA from the blood cell samples. Remarks on this clone: The target of this receptor is not known. The sample holds no much larger clone one base away, and base qualities are not on file.

The chain joins TRBV7-9 to TRBJ2-1; there is no confident call for the D gene. The source material was PBMCs. The TCR originated in a man aged 25-45 years in good health and CMV-seronegative. In nucleotides, the sequence is TGTGCCAGCAGCTTAAATAGTGAGCAGTTCTTC. This translates into CASSLNSEQFF.